This T cell receptor (beta chain) was identified in a study of cytomegalovirus exposure and HLA in healthy donors. The V and J ends lost 7 bases and 4 bases, in that order; junction bases with no gene match: 6. From germline, CDR1 is LNHDA and CDR2 SQIVND (reference sequence). This CDR3 is 13 amino acids long. PCR employed 60 Vbeta and 13 Jbeta primers. Only in-frame clones appear in the TCRdb table, and some are missing; sequencing was by immunoSEQ multiplex PCR. The sample records some 150,000 clones, about three quarters being singletons. This clone was seen once. Its cognate antigen is unknown. Study-wide points: In an earlier analysis, in 587 donors, most V segments appeared productive either ~90% or ~30% of the time. No immune exposure information besides CMV serostatus was available.

The J gene is TRBJ1-1, the V gene TRBV19; 7 positions match TRBD1. The TCR originated in a male donor in good health and CMV-seronegative. Sequences were obtained from PBMCs. The CDR3 here is CASIPDRSTEAFF. The CDR3 DNA follows: TGTGCCAGTATCCCGGACAGGAGCACTGAAGCTTTCTTT.